One sample yielded the 5 T cell receptor beta chains listed below, sequenced in a study of blood T cell repertoires in COVID-19. Clones were read by immunoSEQ multiplex PCR, and TCRdb kept only the in-frame ones, dropping some. The sample yields 200,000 to 300,000 clones, about nine tenths seen once. Sample: peripheral blood. The receptor source for this set is a young adult with COVID-19, enrolled during active disease.

The chain carries TRBV6-5 and TRBJ1-3; tentatively, D is TRBD1 (6 bases). There are 15 residues in the CDR3. Trimming shortened V by 6 bases and J by 4 bases, and 16 bases separated the two germline ends. CDR1 MNHEY and CDR2 SVGAGI come from the germline V gene. DNA for the CDR3: TGTGCCAGCAGCCGATACAGGGAGTCGGGAAACACCATATATTTT. Amino acid sequence: CASSRYRESGNTIYF.

The rearrangement uses TRBV13 and TRBJ2-7, with D possibly being TRBD2 (6 bases). Deletions cut 4 bases from V and 0 bases from J, with 10 bases between. This CDR3 has 14 amino acids. Germline values: CDR1 PRHDT, CDR2 FYEKMQ (reference sequence). Written as DNA, the CDR3 is TGTGCCAGCAGCTCAGGAGGGAGCTCCTACGAGCAGTACTTC. It encodes CASSSGGSSYEQYF.

The chain carries TRBV6-2 or TRBV6-3 and TRBJ2-7, with 10 bases matching TRBD2. CDR1 and CDR2 (germline): MNHEY, SVGEGT. This CDR3 spans 14 amino acids. V was clipped by 2 bases and J by 2 bases; unmatched bases: 0. CDR3 sequence: CASSYGTSAYEQYF. CDR3 in DNA: TGTGCCAGCAGTTACGGGACTAGCGCCTACGAGCAGTACTTC.

About this clone: Other nucleotide sequences from this sample produce the same CDR3. The chain employs TRBV11-2 and TRBJ1-2, with TRBD1 as a possible D gene (6 bases). Trimming took 0 bases from V and 2 from J, leaving 7 bases between them. The CDR3 extends over 14 amino acids. Germline V gene sequence: CDR1 SGHAT, CDR2 FQNNGV. The CDR3 is CASSLETGNYGYTF. The CDR3 region has the DNA TGTGCCAGCAGCTTAGAGACAGGAAACTATGGCTACACCTTC.

Only a few counts were recorded for this clone. V usage is TRBV5-6 and J usage is TRBJ2-5, with 9 nucleotides matching TRBD2. Losses at the gene ends were 2 bases for V and 4 bases for J; bases not matched to a gene: 15. The CDR3 has 18 amino acids. Germline V lookup: CDR1 SGHDT, CDR2 YYEEEE. CDR3 sequence (DNA): TGTGCCAGCAGCTTTCGGAGGCGGGAGGGCCGTAACTTAGAGACCCAGTACTTC. Amino acids: CASSFRRREGRNLETQYF.